This TCR beta chain was identified in a study of vaccination effects on CD4 cells after COVID-19. The CDR3 is 16 amino acids. Germline V gives CDR1 DFQATT, CDR2 SNEGSKA (reference sequence). Trimming cost V 3 bases and J 4 bases, with 22 bases left between them. General study findings and limits: Among infection- and vaccine-induced clones, marked clonal contraction occurred late after vaccination.

TCRdb's copy holds only in-frame clones and misses some; the assay was immunoSEQ multiplex PCR. Here the sample spans about 55,000 clones, about two thirds being singletons. About this clone: Its antigen is not identified.

Sequencing was preceded by expansion of antigen-specific CD4+ T cells with viral peptide pools in the ViraFEST assay. Following culture for roughly 10 days, CD4+ T cells were isolated. All vaccine recipients tested negative for nucleocapsid antibodies and had never contracted SARS-CoV-2 infection. Half-medium changes using IL-2 medium occurred on days 3 and 7. The chain recombines TRBV20-1 with TRBJ2-7; D might be TRBD1 (6 bases). The source of this sequence is a human donor who received a COVID-19 vaccine. The starting material was CD4+ T cells from PBMCs cultured with SARS-CoV-2 spike peptides, obtained before COVID-19 vaccination. CDR3 sequence: CSASGHGGHLKYEQYF. CDR3 in DNA: TGCAGTGCTAGTGGTCATGGGGGACACCTCAAGTACGAGCAGTACTTC.